Each of the 16 T cell receptor beta chains below was sequenced from the same sample in a study of T cells in Graves' hyperthyroidism and ophthalmopathy. Using RNA transcripts as the source, TCR beta CDR3 regions were amplified. In the first-round RT-PCR of the TCR CDR3, the HTBI primer set was used. TCRdb reprocessed the multiplex PCR reads via MiXCR and lists one record per CDR3 protein. The repertoire holds roughly 380,000 distinct CDR3 sequences, with 15% to 20% as singletons. Sequencing input: blood. The origin of the receptors is a young woman with Graves' hyperthyroidism.

This clonotype was recorded at least ten times. The V and J genes are TRBV12-3 or TRBV12-4 and TRBJ2-5; D tentatively reads TRBD1 or TRBD2 (6 bases each). The CDR3 consists of 14 residues. Trimming left V 4 bases short and J 1 base short, with 10 bases between. The CDR3 protein is CASSWSGAQETQYF. CDR3 bases: TGTGCCAGCAGTTGGTCGGGGGCCCAAGAGACCCAGTACTTC.

This clonotype was seen at least ten times. This chain joins TRBV20-1 and TRBJ1-1; possibly TRBD1 for D (6 bases). The CDR3 has 13 amino acids. Trimming removed 6 bases from V and 3 bases from J, with 14 bases in between. Germline CDR1 DFQATT, CDR2 SNEGSKA (reference sequence). As DNA, the CDR3 is TGCAGTGCCGAAGGGGGGCTATACACTGAAGCTTTCTTT. Its translation: CSAEGGLYTEAFF.

This clonotype was observed many times. The genes are TRBV6-5 and TRBJ1-1; 7 bases fit TRBD1. Trimming at V came to 6 bases and at J to 7 bases, leaving 11 bases not matched to a gene. The CDR3 contains 14 residues. The germline CDR1 and CDR2 sequences are MNHEY and SVGAGI. The CDR3 reads CASRGYRDSLEAFF. CDR3 bases: TGTGCCAGCAGGGGATACCGGGACAGCCTTGAAGCTTTCTTT.

Many counts were recorded for this clonotype. The V gene is TRBV6-1, the J gene TRBJ1-5; no definite D call. Deletions cut 8 bases from V and 8 bases from J, with 13 bases between. Germline V CDR1 and CDR2: MNHNS, SASEGT. This CDR3 is built from 12 residues. The CDR3 is CASRAGGEPQHF. The CDR3 DNA reads as TGTGCCAGCCGCGCCGGCGGCGAGCCCCAGCATTTT.

This clonotype was picked up many times. The V gene is TRBV30, the J gene TRBJ2-7, with a possible D match to TRBD1 (6 bases). The V end lost 0 bases, the J end lost 5 bases, and 11 bases lay between the germline ends. The germline CDR1 and CDR2 sequences are GTSNPN and SVGIG (reference sequence). The CDR3 loop spans 13 amino acids. CDR3 in amino acids: CAWSVDSRDEQYF. CDR3 DNA: TGTGCCTGGAGTGTGGACAGTCGCGACGAGCAGTACTTC.

This clonotype was counted at least ten times. V and J are TRBV6-1 and TRBJ1-2; no reliable D call. The CDR3 has 13 amino acids. CDR1 is MNHNS and CDR2 is SASEGT in the germline V gene. V was shortened by 2 bases and J by 8 bases, with 12 bases between the two germline ends. The CDR3 bases are TGTGCCAGCAGTGAAAGCGTTCGCGGCGGCTACACCTTC. Encoded protein: CASSESVRGGYTF.

This clonotype has at least ten counts. The gene calls are TRBV5-1 and TRBJ2-5; TRBD2 might be the D (6 bases). V lost 0 bases to trimming and J lost 2 bases, with 11 bases between them. The germline CDR1 and CDR2 sequences are SGHRS and YFSETQ. There are 15 residues in the CDR3. The CDR3, as DNA: TGCGCCAGCAGCTTGGGGACTACGCTACAAGAGACCCAGTACTTC. Protein sequence: CASSLGTTLQETQYF. The full variable domain, its missing parts supplied by reference TRBV5-1 and TRBJ2-5, is KAGVTQTPRYLIKTRGQQVTLSCSPISGHRSVSWYQQTPGQGLQFLFEYFSETQRNKGNFPGRFSGRQFSNSRSEMNVSTLELGDSALYLCASSLGTTLQETQYFGPGTRLLVL.

Ten or more counts support this clonotype. V and J are TRBV6-2 or TRBV6-3 and TRBJ2-7; D gene ambiguous. The CDR3 length is 15 residues. Trimming shortened V by 2 bases and J by 1 base, and 12 bases separated the two germline ends. CDR1 MNHEY and CDR2 SVGEGT come from the germline V gene. CDR3 sequence reads: CASSYRREGSYEQYF. The CDR3 DNA is TGTGCCAGCAGTTACAGAAGGGAAGGATCCTACGAGCAGTACTTC.

This clonotype has ten or more counts. The chain links TRBV2 to TRBJ2-5; tentatively, D is TRBD1 or TRBD2 (7 bases each). Germline CDR1 and CDR2: SNHLY and FYNNEI. The CDR3 loop spans 14 amino acids. V shed 9 bases and J shed 5 bases, with 19 bases lying between them. The CDR3 sequence is CASEQGGRFETQYF. The CDR3 DNA reads as TGTGCCAGTGAGCAGGGGGGGCGGTTCGAGACCCAGTACTTC.

The rearrangement uses TRBV9 and TRBJ2-7; 8 bases are shared with TRBD2. CDR3 length equals 15 residues. V gave up 0 bases and J gave up 0 bases; unmatched junction bases: 2. Germline V CDR1 and CDR2: SGDLS, YYNGEE. In DNA form, the CDR3 reads TGTGCCAGCAGCGTAGAGCGGGGGCCCTCCTACGAGCAGTACTTC. Amino acid sequence: CASSVERGPSYEQYF. Full variable domain (missing parts from reference TRBV9 and TRBJ2-7): DSGVTQTPKHLITATGQRVTLRCSPRSGDLSVYWYQQSLDQGLQFLIQYYNGEERAKGNILERFSAQQFPDLHSELNLSSLELGDSALYFCASSVERGPSYEQYFGPGTRLTVT.

In its sample, this clonotype was seen a few times. The CDR3 is CASTDRGRGETQYF. The CDR3 nucleotides read TGTGCCAGCACCGACAGGGGGCGTGGGGAGACCCAGTACTTC. The chain combines TRBV6-1 with TRBJ2-5; 10 bases fit TRBD1. The CDR3 runs to 14 residues. The V and J ends lost 7 bases and 5 bases, in that order; junction bases with no gene match: 7. Germline lookup yields CDR1 MNHNS and CDR2 SASEGT.

The J gene is TRBJ2-7, the V gene TRBV11-2; D is perhaps TRBD1 (6 bases). CDR1 is SGHAT and CDR2 is FQNNGV in the germline V gene. The CDR3 covers 17 residues. Trimming removed 5 bases from V and 2 bases from J, with 22 bases in between. CDR3 nucleotides: TGTGCCAGCAGCGTGCGAGGGGGAAACTACAATACCTACGAGCAGTACTTC. Its protein product is CASSVRGGNYNTYEQYF.

Ten or more counts support this clonotype. This chain connects TRBV30 to TRBJ2-5, with no clear D. The CDR3 extends over 14 amino acids. The germline gives CDR1 GTSNPN, CDR2 SVGIG (reference sequence). V was cut by 0 bases and J by 1 base, with 9 bases left in between. CDR3 protein: CAWSVQRVQETQYF. The CDR3 DNA is TGTGCCTGGAGTGTACAGAGAGTCCAAGAGACCCAGTACTTC.

This clonotype was counted ten times or more. The chain's CDR3 is CASSLGRKNIQYF. CDR3 in DNA: TGTGCCAGCAGTTTAGGACGCAAAAACATTCAGTACTTC. V and J are TRBV27 and TRBJ2-4; unclear D gene. V was shortened by 2 bases and J by 3 bases, with 5 bases between the two germline ends. The CDR3 sequence is 13 residues long. Germline V gene data show CDR1 as MNHEY and CDR2 as SMNVEV (reference sequence).

This clonotype has at least ten counts. The chain carries TRBV27 and TRBJ2-5; TRBD2 aligns across 8 bases. Per germline, CDR1 MNHEY and CDR2 SMNVEV (reference sequence). The CDR3 totals 13 residues. V trimming: 3 bases; J trimming: 7 bases; junction bases outside the gene matches: 4. The CDR3 spells CASSFRRGGTQYF. The CDR3 DNA reads TGTGCCAGCAGTTTCCGACGGGGGGGGACCCAGTACTTC.

This clonotype was counted many times. V gene TRBV30 combines with J gene TRBJ1-2, with D perhaps TRBD1 (6 bases). V was pared by 0 bases and J by 5 bases, with 10 bases between. The CDR3 is 13 residues long. CDR1 is GTSNPN, CDR2 SVGIG, per germline (reference sequence). The chain's CDR3 is CAWSVLDSYGYTF. CDR3 DNA: TGTGCCTGGAGTGTACTGGACAGTTATGGCTACACCTTC.